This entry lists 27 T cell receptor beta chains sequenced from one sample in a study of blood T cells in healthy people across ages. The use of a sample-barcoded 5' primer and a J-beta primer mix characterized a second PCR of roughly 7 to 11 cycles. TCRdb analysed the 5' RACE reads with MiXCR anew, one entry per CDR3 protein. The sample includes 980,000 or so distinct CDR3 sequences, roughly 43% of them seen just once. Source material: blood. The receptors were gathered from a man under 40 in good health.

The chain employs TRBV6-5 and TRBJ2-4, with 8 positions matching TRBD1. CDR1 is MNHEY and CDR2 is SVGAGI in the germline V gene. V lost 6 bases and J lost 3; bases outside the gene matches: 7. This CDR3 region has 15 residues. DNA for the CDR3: TGTGCCAGCAGACCACCAGGGACAGGCAAAAACATTCAGTACTTC. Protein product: CASRPPGTGKNIQYF.

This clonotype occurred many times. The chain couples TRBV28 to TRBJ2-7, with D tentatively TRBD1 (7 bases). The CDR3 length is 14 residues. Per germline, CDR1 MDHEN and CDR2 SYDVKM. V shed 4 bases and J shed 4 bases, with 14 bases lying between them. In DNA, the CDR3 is TGTGCCAGCAGTTATTCGGGGGACAGTTACGAGCAGTACTTC. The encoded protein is CASSYSGDSYEQYF.

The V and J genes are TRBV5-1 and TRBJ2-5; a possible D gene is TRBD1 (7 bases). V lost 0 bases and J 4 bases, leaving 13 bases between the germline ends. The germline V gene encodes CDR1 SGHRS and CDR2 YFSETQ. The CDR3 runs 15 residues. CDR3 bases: TGCGCCAGCAGCTTGGGACAGGGAGGATTAGAGACCCAGTACTTC. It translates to CASSLGQGGLETQYF. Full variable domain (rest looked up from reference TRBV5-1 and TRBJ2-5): KAGVTQTPRYLIKTRGQQVTLSCSPISGHRSVSWYQQTPGQGLQFLFEYFSETQRNKGNFPGRFSGRQFSNSRSEMNVSTLELGDSALYLCASSLGQGGLETQYFGPGTRLLVL.

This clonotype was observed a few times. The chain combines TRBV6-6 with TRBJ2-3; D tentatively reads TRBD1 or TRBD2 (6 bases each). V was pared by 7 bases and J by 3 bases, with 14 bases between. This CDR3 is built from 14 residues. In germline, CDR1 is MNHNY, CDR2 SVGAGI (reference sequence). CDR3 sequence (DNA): TGTGCCAGCACCCCAAGGGGGGTGACAGATACGCAGTATTTT. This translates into CASTPRGVTDTQYF.

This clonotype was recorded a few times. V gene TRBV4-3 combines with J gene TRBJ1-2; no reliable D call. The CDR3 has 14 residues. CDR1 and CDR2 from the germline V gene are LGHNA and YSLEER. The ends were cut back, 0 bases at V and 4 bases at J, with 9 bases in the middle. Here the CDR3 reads CASSQEASAYGYTF. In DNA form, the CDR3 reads TGCGCCAGCAGCCAAGAGGCGTCAGCCTATGGCTACACCTTC.

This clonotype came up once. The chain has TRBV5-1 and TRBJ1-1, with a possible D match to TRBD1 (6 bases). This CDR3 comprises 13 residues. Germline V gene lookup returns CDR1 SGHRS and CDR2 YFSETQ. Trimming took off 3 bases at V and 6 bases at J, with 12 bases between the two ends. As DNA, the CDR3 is TGCGCCAGCAGCTCTGGGGGCGCGGCTGAAGCTTTCTTT. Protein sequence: CASSSGGAAEAFF.

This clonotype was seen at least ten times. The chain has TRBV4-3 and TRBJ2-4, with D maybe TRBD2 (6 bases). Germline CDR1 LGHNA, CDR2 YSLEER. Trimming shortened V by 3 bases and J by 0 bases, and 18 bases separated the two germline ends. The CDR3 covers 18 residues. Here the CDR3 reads CASSQAGRGTVAKNIQYF. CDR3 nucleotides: TGCGCCAGCAGCCAGGCGGGACGGGGGACCGTAGCCAAAAACATTCAGTACTTC.

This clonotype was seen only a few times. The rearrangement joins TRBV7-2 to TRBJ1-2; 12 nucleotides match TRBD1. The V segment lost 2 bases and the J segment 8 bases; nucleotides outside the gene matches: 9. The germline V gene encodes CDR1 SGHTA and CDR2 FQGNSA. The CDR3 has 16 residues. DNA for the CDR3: TGTGCCAGCAGCTTAAGGAGTAGGGACAGGGGGCAGGGCTACACCTTC. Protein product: CASSLRSRDRGQGYTF.

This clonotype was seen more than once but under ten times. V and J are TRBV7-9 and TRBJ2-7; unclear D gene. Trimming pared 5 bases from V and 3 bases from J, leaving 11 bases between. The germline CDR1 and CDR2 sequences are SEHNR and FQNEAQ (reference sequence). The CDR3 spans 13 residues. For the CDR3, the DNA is TGTGCCAGCAGCCCAGACACGTTCTACGAGCAGTACTTC. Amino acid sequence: CASSPDTFYEQYF.

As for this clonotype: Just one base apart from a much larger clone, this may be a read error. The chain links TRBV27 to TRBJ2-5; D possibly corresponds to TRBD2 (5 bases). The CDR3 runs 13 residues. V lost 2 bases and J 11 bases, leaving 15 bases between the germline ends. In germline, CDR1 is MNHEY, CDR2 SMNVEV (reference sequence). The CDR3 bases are TGTGCCAGCAGTTTACGGATCCTCTGGGAGCAGTACTTC. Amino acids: CASSLRILWEQYF.

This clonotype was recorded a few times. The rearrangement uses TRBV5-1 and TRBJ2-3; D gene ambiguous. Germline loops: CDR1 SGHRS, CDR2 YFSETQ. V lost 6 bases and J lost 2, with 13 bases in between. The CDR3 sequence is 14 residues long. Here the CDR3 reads CASKTASPTDTQYF. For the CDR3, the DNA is TGCGCCAGCAAGACTGCGAGCCCCACAGATACGCAGTATTTT.

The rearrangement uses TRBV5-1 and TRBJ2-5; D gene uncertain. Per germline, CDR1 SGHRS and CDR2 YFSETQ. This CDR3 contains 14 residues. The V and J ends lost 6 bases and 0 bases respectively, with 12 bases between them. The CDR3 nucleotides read TGCGCCAGCACCAGTCTTACGTACCAAGAGACCCAGTACTTC. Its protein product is CASTSLTYQETQYF.

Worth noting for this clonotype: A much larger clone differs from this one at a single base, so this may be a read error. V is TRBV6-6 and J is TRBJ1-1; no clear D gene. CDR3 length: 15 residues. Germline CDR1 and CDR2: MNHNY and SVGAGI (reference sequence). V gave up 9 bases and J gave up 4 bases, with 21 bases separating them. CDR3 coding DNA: TGTGCCAGTGAATCCTCCGATTACGGAAGCACTGAAGCTTTCTTT. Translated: CASESSDYGSTEAFF.

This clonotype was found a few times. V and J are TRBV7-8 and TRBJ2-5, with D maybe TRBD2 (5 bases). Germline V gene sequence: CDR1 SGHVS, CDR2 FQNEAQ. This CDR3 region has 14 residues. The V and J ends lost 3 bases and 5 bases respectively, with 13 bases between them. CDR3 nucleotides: TGTGCCAGCAGCTTTAACGCGGGCCGGGAGACCCAGTACTTC. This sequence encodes CASSFNAGRETQYF.

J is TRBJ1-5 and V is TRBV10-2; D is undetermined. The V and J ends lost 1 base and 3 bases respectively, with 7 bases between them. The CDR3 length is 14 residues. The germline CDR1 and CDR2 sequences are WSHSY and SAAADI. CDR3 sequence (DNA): TGCGCCAGCAGTGAGTGGGATCTCAATCAGCCCCAGCATTTT. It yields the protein CASSEWDLNQPQHF.

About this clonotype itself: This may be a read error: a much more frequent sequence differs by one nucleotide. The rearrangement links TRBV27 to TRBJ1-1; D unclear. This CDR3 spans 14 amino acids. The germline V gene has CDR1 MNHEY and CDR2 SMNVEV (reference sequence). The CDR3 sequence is CTSGDSWGGTEAFF. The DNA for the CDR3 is TGTACCAGCGGCGATTCCTGGGGAGGCACTGAAGCTTTCTTT.

Here the CDR3 DNA reads TGTGCCAGCAGCTCACCCCGGGACAGCGTCGACACTGAAGCTTTCTTT. The encoded protein is CASSSPRDSVDTEAFF. The chain couples TRBV7-8 to TRBJ1-1, with 7 bases that match TRBD1. V shed 4 bases, J shed 3 bases, and the junction held 11 bases outside the gene matches. The CDR3 spans 16 residues. The germline CDR1 and CDR2 sequences are SGHVS and FQNEAQ. The variable domain in full, completed from reference TRBV7-8 and TRBJ1-1, reads GAGVSQSPRYKVAKRGQDVALRCDPISGHVSLFWYQQALGQGPEFLTYFQNEAQLDKSGLPSDRFFAERPEGSVSTLKIQRTQQEDSAVYLCASSSPRDSVDTEAFFGQGTRLTVV.

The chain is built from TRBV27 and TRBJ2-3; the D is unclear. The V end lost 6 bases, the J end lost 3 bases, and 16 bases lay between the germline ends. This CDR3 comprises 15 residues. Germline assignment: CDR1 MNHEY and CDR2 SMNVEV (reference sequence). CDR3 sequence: CASRGWRSLTDTQYF. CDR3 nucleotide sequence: TGTGCCAGCAGAGGGTGGCGATCGCTTACAGATACGCAGTATTTT.

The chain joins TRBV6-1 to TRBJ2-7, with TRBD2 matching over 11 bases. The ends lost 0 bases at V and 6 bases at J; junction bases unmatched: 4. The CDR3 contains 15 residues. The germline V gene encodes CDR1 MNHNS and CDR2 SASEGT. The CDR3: CASSEATSGGREQYF. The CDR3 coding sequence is TGTGCCAGCAGTGAAGCTACTAGCGGGGGACGCGAGCAGTACTTC.

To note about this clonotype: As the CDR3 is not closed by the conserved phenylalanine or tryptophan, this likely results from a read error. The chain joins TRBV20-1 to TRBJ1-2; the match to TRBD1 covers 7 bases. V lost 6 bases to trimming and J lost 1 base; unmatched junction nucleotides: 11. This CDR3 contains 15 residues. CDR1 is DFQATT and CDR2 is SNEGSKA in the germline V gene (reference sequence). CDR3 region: CSARPSDRVNYGYTL. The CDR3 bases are TGCAGTGCGAGACCGAGTGACAGGGTTAACTATGGCTACACCCTC.

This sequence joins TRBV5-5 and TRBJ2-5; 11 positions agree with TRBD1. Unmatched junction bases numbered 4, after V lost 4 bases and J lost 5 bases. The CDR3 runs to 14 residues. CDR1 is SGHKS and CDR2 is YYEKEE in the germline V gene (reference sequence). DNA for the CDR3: TGTGCCAGCAGCGGACAGGGGGCGCGGGAGACCCAGTACTTC. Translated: CASSGQGARETQYF. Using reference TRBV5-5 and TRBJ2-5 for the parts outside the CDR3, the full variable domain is DAGVTQSPTHLIKTRGQQVTLRCSPISGHKSVSWYQQVLGQGPQFIFQYYEKEERGRGNFPDRFSARQFPNYSSELNVNALLLGDSALYLCASSGQGARETQYFGPGTRLLVL.

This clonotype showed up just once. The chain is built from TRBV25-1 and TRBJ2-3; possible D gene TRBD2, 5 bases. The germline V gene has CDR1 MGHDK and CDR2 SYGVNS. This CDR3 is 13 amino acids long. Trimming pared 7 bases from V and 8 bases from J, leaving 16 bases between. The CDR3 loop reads CASTNLLASTQYF. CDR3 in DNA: TGTGCCAGCACCAACCTCCTAGCCAGTACGCAGTATTTT.

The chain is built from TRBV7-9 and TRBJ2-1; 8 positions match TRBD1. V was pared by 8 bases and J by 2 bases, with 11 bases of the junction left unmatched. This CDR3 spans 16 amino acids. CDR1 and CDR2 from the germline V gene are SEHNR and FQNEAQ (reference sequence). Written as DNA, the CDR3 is TGTGCCAGCCCCCCTAGCCCACAGGGGGCCTACAATGAGCAGTTCTTC. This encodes CASPPSPQGAYNEQFF.

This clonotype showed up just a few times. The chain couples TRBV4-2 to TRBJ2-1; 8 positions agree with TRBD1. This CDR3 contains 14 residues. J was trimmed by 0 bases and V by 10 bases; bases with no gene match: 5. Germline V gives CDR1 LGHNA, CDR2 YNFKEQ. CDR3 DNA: TGTGCCACCGCCGGACAGGGCTCCTACAATGAGCAGTTCTTC. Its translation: CATAGQGSYNEQFF.

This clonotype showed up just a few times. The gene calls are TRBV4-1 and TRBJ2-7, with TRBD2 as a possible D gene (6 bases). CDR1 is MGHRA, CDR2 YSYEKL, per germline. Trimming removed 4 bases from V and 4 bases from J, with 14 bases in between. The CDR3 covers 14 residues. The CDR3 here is CASSLSVADYEQYF. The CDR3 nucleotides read TGCGCCAGCAGCCTGAGTGTAGCGGATTACGAGCAGTACTTC.

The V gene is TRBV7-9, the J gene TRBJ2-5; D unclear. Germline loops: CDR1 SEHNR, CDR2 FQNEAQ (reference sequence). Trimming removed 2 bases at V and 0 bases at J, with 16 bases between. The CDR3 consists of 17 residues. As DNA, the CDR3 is TGTGCCAGCAGCTTAATCCGCGAAATGATCTACCAAGAGACCCAGTACTTC. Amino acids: CASSLIREMIYQETQYF.

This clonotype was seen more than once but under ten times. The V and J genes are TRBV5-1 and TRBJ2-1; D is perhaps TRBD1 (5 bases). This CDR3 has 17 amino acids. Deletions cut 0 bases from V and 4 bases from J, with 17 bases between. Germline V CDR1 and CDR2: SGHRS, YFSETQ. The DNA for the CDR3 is TGCGCCAGCAGCTTGGAATATTTCGCGACAGCTTACAATGAGCAGTTCTTC. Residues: CASSLEYFATAYNEQFF.